Listed below are T cell receptor beta chains from one sample, sequenced in a study of T-cell memory formation after mild COVID-19. TCRdb redid the calling of the 5' RACE reads with MiXCR, one entry per CDR3 protein. This sample carries approximately 430,000 distinct CDR3 sequences, 23% of them seen once, and the ten largest clones take roughly 13%. What was sequenced was PBMCs or a T cell subset sorted from them (not recorded which). All receptors derive from an adult woman who had mild COVID-19 (a few samples of this study predate the infection). Cell type and time point are not known. CDR3s include the opening cysteine and the closing phenylalanine or tryptophan.

>TRBV7-9|TRBJ2-1
CASSLVLGSDYNEQFF
>TRBV7-9|TRBJ1-1
CASSLPRAEAFF
>TRBV6-6|TRBJ2-3
CASSYSSGGAVGTDTQYF
>TRBV28|TRBJ2-7
CASSLAHGPGEQYF
>TRBV4-2|TRBJ2-2
CASSPLGGAGDSDTGELFF
>TRBV9|TRBJ2-3
CASSVRRGGGTDTQYF
>TRBV5-1|TRBJ2-2
CASSMDGQLYTGELFF
>TRBV7-6|TRBJ1-1
CASRLNARGNTEAFF
>TRBV6-5|TRBJ1-1
CASSYPGTDEAFF
>TRBV4-3|TRBJ2-7
CASSQDSAGGYYEQYF
>TRBV5-1|TRBJ2-1
CASSLDGGGGIEQFF
>TRBV7-2|TRBJ1-1
CASRWTGGNTEAFF
>TRBV4-1|TRBJ2-6
CASSQGLAGVSGANVLTF
>TRBV5-1|TRBJ2-6
CASSSGNRQGLSGANVLTF
>TRBV6-2/TRBV6-3|TRBJ2-3
CASSYSLGQGFPDTQYF
>TRBV20-1|TRBJ2-7
CSFSRGADEQYF